The present TCR beta chain was sequenced within a study of cytomegalovirus exposure and HLA in healthy donors (dated by TCRdb to about 2017). Some background on the complete study: In an earlier analysis of fewer than 750 of the donors, 250 to 350 Gb of sequence data and 90 million to 120 million unique TCR beta sequences from roughly 190 million T cells were reported. Roughly 300 gigabases of sequencing data and 70 million to 95 million unique TCR sequences made up an early release that covered around 640 HLA-typed donors. Of the approximately 400 genotyped donors, approximately 83% fell in the genetic ancestry cluster associated with self-reported Caucasian donors. The study aimed to test whether cataloging public T cell receptors could reveal signatures of past pathogen exposure. The T cell repertoires of around 670 subjects were profiled by immunosequencing and related to cytomegalovirus serostatus. A separate validation cohort of 100 to 150 different subjects was used in addition to the 666-subject first cohort. The study combined high-throughput TCR immunosequencing, statistical association of individual TCRs with disease status, and machine learning to predict cytomegalovirus infection status. A later analysis re-examined previously published TCR beta repertoires from more than 550 donors and added high-resolution HLA genotyping to investigate patterns of TCR occurrence. The later analysis used no new phenotypic data to find candidate immune exposures, relying instead on TCR beta sequences and their occurrence across donors. An earlier analysis of approximately 630 of the donors applied high-throughput TCR beta sequencing to assess whether each TCR beta V gene segment acted as functional or pseudogenic. Donor age, sex, ethnicity and CMV serostatus were collected together with the repertoire data. Genome-wide SNP genotypes for about 65% of the 666 donors were used in a later genetic analysis, which treated that subset as a discovery cohort. All discovery cohort repertoires had been generated using a single sequencing platform. Both class I and class II loci were covered by HLA typing, at four-digit resolution. Typing coverage differed by locus: A, B, C, DRB1 and DQB1 were typed in roughly 620-630 donors, DQA1 in approximately 520, DPA1 in 600 to 610, and DPB1 in 400 to 480. About five DR-DQ haplotypes were treated as single units for association and clustering because of strong linkage in the cohort. On average, 235,054 unique TCR beta nucleotide sequences were sequenced per donor among some 420 genotyped donors of the cohort, with 15% to 20% of those sequences being non-productive. What the study reported, not specific to this receptor: Compared with the approximately 720-donor mean, donors in an Asian-associated ancestry cluster had fewer N-insertions in productive TCRs, according to a later genetic analysis. Sequencing depth was assumed to be roughly uniform across donors in the presence/absence analyses, though that assumption may not hold. According to the authors, the approach could potentially be generalized to other disease states and immunological phenotypes. In vitro tests confirmed that a few of the cytomegalovirus-associated TCR beta chains recognize cytomegalovirus antigens. An association between a missense DCLRE1C variant and V-gene and J-gene trimming of TCR beta chains was found in a later genetic analysis and replicated in an independent cohort. The only immune exposure information available for the cohort was CMV serostatus. In an earlier analysis of fewer than 700 of the donors, most TCR beta V segments appeared in productive rearrangements about 87% or about 30% of the time, broadly matching IMGT annotations. In a later analysis, most CMV-associated TCR beta chains were found to appear HLA-restricted, with HLA associations seemingly driven largely by CMV exposure. Because some donors lacked HLA typing at each locus, the association tests relied only on the typed subset. In this cohort, only TCR beta chains were sequenced, and detectable features were limited by the absence of alpha or paired-chain data. A total of 150 or so TCR beta chains were listed by the study as associated with cytomegalovirus. Strong co-occurrence of HLA alleles, especially DR and DQ, made assigning TCR associations to individual alleles difficult. Specific HLA alleles were associated with 15,000 to 20,000 TCR beta sequences at a false discovery rate of 0.05 in a later analysis. A later analysis reported that several top co-occurrence clusters appeared linked to parvovirus B19, influenza, CMV and Epstein-Barr virus. Most TCR sequences were seen in very few donors, while some public TCRs were found in many individuals. Some IMGT-functional V segments, including TRBV6-2 and TRBV6-3, could not be told apart with the 87-base-pair reads, so those segments were excluded. A group of highly shared sequence variants was considered likely to be a technical artifact of the sequencing pipeline. Correlated functional status among segregating V segments might reflect linkage disequilibrium, but an unknown experimental factor could not be ruled out. A further reported finding was that TCR beta sequences accurately predicted the HLA-A and HLA-B alleles for most subjects in the first cohort. Cytomegalovirus status was reported to be diagnosed by the classifier with high specificity and sensitivity in both the original and validation cohorts. Because counts were too low, fewer than 20 rarely observed V segments, including chromosome 9 orphons, were excluded from the earlier analysis of some 540 of the donors. In a later analysis, the rate of TCR association differed among HLA loci, with DRB1 alleles having the most associated TCRs and HLA-C alleles having the fewest. Compared with equally common non-associated chains, HLA-associated TCR beta chains in a later analysis were more clonally expanded and had lower generation probabilities.

Libraries were made using the immunoSEQ multiplex PCR assay. The multiplex PCR relied on a mix of 60 forward primers for TCR Vbeta segments and 13 reverse primers for TCR Jbeta segments. Amplification of the CDR3 region of rearranged TCR beta genes was performed with a multiplex PCR assay on genomic DNA. The Illumina HiSeq System was used to sequence the amplified TCR beta libraries as 87-base-pair reads. The published analysis was carried out like this. In a later analysis, tens of millions of unique TCR beta chains were counted across the approximately 640 repertoires, and approximately 9.9 million of these chains were shared by at least two donors. To remove PCR and sequencing errors, raw reads were error-corrected and collapsed into unique sequences using a nearest-neighbor algorithm that merged closely related sequences. V, D and J gene segments were assigned by aligning CDR3 sequences to IMGT reference sequences. For a sequence to be retained, a match of at least six nucleotides was required to both a V gene segment and a J gene segment. Rearrangements were called productive when the CDR3 lacked stop codons and stayed in frame with V and J; all others were non-productive. CDR3 was defined according to IMGT convention as the region running from the second conserved V-encoded cysteine to the conserved J-encoded phenylalanine. The earlier analysis of 450 to 750 of the donors excluded any sequence lacking an unambiguous match to a single V gene segment. An earlier analysis of about 600 of the donors called V segments functional above 56.7% productive rearrangements and segregating when the between-donor standard deviation exceeded 5%. To diagnose cytomegalovirus status from the catalog of TCR beta chain sequences, a statistical classification framework was built. In a later analysis, V and J genes were assigned by comparing TCR nucleotide sequences against IMGT/GENE-DB human TR gene sequences. Using the TCRdist pipeline, a later analysis assigned CDR3 sequences along with most-parsimonious VDJ recombination scenarios. In a later analysis, each TCR beta chain was defined by its CDR3 amino acid sequence together with its V-gene family, and reads lacking a unique V-gene family were excluded. In a later analysis, 450 to 600 highly shared, low-generation-probability nucleotide sequences were removed to address suspected cross-contamination and a sequencing artifact. For each public chain, a later analysis derived a clonal expansion index from normalized ranks of inferred template counts within each repertoire. In a later analysis, generation probabilities were computed using a VDJ recombination model fitted to out-of-frame rearrangements, and the results were checked against IGoR. A later analysis scored TCR-TCR, TCR-HLA and TCR-CMV co-occurrence with hypergeometric tests, applying a repertoire-size bias correction to TCR pairs. False discovery rates were estimated in a later analysis by permuting HLA or CMV assignments 20 times. In a later analysis, co-occurring TCRs were grouped using DBSCAN, and TCRdist sequence similarity was added for clustering within HLA-allele-positive subsets. For co-occurrence clustering, repertoires with fewer than 30,000 or more than 120,000 public chains were excluded, along with roughly five repertoires with anomalous nucleotide sharing. TCRdb re-hosts the immuneACCESS table, in-frame sequences only. Its copies lack some clones; in the studies checked, an unresolved V gene accounts for under half of them, and the cause for the rest is not known. The V and J calls and clone size were taken over from that table, and D and trimming were inferred from the DNA. The sample records 140,000 to 150,000 clones, 80% to 85% of which are singletons. The ten largest clones add up to 2% to 2.5% of the sample.

V loses 8 bases at its end and J loses 1 base; junction bases beyond the gene matches: 0. The CDR3 sequence holds 13 residues, the cysteine and phenylalanine included. The only DNA kept is the CDR3, 39 bases in frame from the first base. CDR1 and CDR2 (WNHNN, SYGVQD) derive from the germline V gene (reference sequence). About this clone itself: What this receptor recognizes is not known. No much larger clonotype is one base removed from it; base qualities were not supplied.

The cohort was made up of under 800 healthy bone marrow donors. All cohort members were sampled while nominally healthy, although unrecorded immune exposures were likely present. The donor was CMV seronegative and belonged to the group of 350 to 400 seronegative cohort members. A peripheral blood sample was collected from each donor, and TCR beta sequencing was performed on peripheral blood mononuclear cells. The Qiagen DNeasy Blood Extraction Kit was used to extract genomic DNA from the blood cell samples. Input material: PBMCs. The clonotype comes from a boy younger than 10 in good health and CMV-seronegative. Here the chain combines TRBV10-1 and TRBJ1-3, with 9 middle bases fitting TRBD1. The DNA reads TGCGCCAGCGGGACAGGGTCTGGAAACACCATATATTTT. Translated, it gives CASGTGSGNTIYF.